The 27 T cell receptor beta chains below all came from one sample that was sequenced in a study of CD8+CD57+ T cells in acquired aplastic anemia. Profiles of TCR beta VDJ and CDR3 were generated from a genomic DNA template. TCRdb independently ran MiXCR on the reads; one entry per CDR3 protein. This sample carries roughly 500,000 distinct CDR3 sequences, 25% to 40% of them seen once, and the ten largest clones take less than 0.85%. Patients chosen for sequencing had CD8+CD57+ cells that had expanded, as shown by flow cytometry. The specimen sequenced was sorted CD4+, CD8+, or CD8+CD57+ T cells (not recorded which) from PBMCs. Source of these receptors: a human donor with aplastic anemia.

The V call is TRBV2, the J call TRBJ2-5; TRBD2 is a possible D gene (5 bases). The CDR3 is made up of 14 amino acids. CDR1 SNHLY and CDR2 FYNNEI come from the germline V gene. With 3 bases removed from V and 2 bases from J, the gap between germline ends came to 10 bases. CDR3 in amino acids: CASSDWLAQETQYF. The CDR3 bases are TGTGCCAGCAGTGATTGGCTAGCTCAAGAGACCCAGTACTTC.

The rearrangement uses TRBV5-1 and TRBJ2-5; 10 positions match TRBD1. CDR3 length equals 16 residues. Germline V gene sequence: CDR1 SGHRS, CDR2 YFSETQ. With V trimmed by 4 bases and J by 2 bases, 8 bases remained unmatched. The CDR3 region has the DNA TGCGCCAGCAGCGGGGACAGGGGCGCGGGGCAAGAGACCCAGTACTTC. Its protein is CASSGDRGAGQETQYF.

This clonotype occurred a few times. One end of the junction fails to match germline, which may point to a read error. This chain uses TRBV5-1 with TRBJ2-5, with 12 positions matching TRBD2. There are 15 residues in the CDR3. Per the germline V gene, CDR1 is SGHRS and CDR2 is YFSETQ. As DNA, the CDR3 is TGCGCCAGCAGCAAGGGACTAGCGGGCACAGAGGCCCAGTACTTC. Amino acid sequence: CASSKGLAGTEAQYF.

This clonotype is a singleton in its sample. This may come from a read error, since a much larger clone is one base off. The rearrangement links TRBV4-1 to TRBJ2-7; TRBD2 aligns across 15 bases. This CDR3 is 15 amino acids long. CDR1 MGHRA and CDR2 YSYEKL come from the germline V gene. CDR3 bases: TGCGCCAGCAGACAAGAAGGACTAGCGGGAGGGAAGCAGTACTTC. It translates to CASRQEGLAGGKQYF.

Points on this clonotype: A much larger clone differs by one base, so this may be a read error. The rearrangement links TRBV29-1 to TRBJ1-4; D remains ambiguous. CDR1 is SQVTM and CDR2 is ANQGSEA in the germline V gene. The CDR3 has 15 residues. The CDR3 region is CSVVISAGSNGKLFF. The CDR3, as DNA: TGCAGCGTTGTCATCAGCGCGGGGTCAAATGGAAAACTGTTTTTT.

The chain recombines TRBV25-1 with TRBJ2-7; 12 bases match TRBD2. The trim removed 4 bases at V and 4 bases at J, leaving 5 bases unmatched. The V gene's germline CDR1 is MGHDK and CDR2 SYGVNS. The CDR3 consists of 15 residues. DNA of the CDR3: TGTGCCAGCAGTGGGACTAGCGGGATCACTTACGAGCAGTACTTC. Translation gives CASSGTSGITYEQYF.

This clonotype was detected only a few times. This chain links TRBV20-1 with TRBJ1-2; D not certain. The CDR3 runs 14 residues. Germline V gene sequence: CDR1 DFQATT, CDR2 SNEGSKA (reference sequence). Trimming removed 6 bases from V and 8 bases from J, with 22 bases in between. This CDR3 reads CSAPDERRRGGYTF. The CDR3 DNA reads TGCAGTGCACCCGACGAACGCCGGAGAGGGGGCTACACCTTC.

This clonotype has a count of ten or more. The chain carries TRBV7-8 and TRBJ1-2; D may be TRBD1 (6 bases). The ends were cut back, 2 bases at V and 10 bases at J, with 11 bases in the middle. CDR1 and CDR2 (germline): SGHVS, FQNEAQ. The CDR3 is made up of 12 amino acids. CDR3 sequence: CASSLSDRTYTF. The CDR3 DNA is TGTGCCAGCAGCTTATCCGACAGGACCTACACCTTC.

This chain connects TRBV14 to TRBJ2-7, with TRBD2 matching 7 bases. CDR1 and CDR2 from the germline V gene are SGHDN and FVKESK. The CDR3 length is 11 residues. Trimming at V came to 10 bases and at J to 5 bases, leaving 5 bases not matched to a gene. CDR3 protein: CATAGAHEQYF. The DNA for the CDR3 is TGTGCCACCGCGGGAGCCCACGAGCAGTACTTC.

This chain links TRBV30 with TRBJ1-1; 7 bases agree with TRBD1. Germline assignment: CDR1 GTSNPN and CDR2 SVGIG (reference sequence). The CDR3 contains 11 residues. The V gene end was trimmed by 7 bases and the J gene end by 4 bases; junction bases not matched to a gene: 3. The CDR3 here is CALQGLTEAFF. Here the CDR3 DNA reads TGTGCCTTACAGGGGCTCACTGAAGCTTTCTTT.

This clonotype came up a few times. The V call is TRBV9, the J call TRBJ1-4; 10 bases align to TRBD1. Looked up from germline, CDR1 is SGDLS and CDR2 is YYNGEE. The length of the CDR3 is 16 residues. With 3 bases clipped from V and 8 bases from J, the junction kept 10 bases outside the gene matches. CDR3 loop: CASSARRDRGREKLFF. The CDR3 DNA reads TGTGCCAGCAGCGCCCGGCGGGACAGGGGACGGGAAAAACTGTTTTTT. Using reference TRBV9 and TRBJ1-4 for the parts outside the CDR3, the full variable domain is DSGVTQTPKHLITATGQRVTLRCSPRSGDLSVYWYQQSLDQGLQFLIQYYNGEERAKGNILERFSAQQFPDLHSELNLSSLELGDSALYFCASSARRDRGREKLFFGSGTQLSVL.

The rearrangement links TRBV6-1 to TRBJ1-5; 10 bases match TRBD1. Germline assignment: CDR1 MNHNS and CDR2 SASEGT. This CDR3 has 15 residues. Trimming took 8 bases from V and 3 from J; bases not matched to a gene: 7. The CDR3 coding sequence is TGTGCCAGCGGGACCGGGACAGGGGTCAATCAGCCCCAGCATTTT. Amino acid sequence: CASGTGTGVNQPQHF.

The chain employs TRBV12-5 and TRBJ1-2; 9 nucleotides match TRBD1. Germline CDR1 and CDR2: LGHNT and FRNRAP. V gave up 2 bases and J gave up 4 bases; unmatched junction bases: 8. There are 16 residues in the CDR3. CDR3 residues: CASGLSGGQGSYGYTF. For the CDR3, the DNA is TGTGCTAGTGGTTTGTCCGGGGGACAGGGATCCTATGGCTACACCTTC.

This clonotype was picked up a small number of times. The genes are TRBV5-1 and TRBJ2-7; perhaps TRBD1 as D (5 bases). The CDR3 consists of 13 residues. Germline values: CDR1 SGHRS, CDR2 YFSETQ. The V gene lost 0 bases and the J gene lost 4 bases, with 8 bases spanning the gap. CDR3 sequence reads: CASSLETGYEQYF. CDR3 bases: TGCGCCAGCAGCTTGGAAACAGGTTACGAGCAGTACTTC.

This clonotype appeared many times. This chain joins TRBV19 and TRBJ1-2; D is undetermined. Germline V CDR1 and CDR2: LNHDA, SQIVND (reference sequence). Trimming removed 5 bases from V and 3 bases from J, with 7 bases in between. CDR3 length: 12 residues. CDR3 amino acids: CASSPDHYGYTF. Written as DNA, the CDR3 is TGTGCCAGTAGTCCCGACCACTATGGCTACACCTTC.

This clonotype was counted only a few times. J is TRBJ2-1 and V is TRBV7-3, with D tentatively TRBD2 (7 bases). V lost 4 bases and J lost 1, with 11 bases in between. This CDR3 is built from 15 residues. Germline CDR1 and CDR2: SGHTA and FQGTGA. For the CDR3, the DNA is TGTGCCAGCAGCTACGGGGGGCAATCCTACAATGAGCAGTTCTTC. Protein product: CASSYGGQSYNEQFF.

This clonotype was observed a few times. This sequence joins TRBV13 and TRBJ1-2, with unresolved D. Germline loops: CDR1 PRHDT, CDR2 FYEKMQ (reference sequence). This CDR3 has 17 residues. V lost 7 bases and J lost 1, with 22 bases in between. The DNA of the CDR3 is TGTGCCAGCACGGTCGTAATGGCCGTTAACAATAACTATGGCTACACCTTC. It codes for CASTVVMAVNNNYGYTF.

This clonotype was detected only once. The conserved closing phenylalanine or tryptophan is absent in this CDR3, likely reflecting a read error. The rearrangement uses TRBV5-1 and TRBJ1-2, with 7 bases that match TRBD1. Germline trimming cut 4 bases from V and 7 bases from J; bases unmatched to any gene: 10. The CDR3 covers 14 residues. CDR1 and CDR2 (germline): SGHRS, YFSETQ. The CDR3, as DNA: TGCGCCAGCAGCCAAAAACAGGGGTCAACTGGCTACACCCTC. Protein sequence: CASSQKQGSTGYTL.

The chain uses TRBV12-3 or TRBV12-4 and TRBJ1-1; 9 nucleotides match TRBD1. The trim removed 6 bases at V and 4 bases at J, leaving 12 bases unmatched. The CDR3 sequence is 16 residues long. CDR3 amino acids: CASRGDREGQGTEAFF. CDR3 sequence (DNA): TGTGCCAGCAGAGGGGACAGGGAGGGACAGGGCACTGAAGCTTTCTTT.

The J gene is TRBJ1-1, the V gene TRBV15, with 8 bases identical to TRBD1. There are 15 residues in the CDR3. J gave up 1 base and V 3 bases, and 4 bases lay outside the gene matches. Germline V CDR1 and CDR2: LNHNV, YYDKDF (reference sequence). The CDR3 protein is CATSRDRVRNTEAFF. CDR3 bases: TGTGCCACCAGCAGGGACAGGGTTCGGAACACTGAAGCTTTCTTT. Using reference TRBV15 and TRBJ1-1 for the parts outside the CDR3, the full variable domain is DAMVIQNPRYQVTQFGKPVTLSCSQTLNHNVMYWYQQKSSQAPKLLFHYYDKDFNNEADTPDNFQSRRPNTSFCFLDIRSPGLGDTAMYLCATSRDRVRNTEAFFGQGTRLTVV.

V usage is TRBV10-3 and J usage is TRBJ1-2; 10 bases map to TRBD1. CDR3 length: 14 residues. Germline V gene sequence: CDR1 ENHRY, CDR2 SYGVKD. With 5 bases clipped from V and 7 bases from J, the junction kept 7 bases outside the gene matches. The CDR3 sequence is CAISKRQGAGGYTF. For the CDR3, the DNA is TGTGCCATCAGTAAACGACAGGGGGCGGGTGGCTACACCTTC.

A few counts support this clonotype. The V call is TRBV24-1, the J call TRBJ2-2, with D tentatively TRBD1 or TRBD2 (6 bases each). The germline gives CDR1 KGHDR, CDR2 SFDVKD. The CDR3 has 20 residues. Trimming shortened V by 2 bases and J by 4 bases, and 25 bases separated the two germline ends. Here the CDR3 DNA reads TGTGCCACCAGTGATTCGTACAGTCCGACCGGGGGCTTCAGCACCGGGGAGCTGTTTTTT. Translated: CATSDSYSPTGGFSTGELFF.

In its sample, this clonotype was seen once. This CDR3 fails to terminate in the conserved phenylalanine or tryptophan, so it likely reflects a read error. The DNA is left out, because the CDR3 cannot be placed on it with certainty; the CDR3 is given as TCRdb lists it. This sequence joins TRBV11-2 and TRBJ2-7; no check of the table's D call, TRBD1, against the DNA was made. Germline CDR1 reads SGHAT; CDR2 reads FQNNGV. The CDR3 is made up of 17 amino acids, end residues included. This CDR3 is CASSPQPRQGAFPARIL.

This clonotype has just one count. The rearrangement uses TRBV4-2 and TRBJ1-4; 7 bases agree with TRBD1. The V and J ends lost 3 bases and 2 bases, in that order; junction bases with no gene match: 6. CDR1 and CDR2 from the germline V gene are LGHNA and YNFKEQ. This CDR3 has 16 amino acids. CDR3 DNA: TGTGCCAGCAGCCAGTACTCAGGGGGGACTAATGAAAAACTGTTTTTT. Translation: CASSQYSGGTNEKLFF.

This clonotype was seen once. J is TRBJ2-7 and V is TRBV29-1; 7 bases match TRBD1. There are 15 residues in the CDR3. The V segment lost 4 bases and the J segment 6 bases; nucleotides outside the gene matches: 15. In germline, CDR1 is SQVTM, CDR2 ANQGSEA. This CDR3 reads CSVVGSGTASGEQYF. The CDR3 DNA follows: TGCAGCGTTGTTGGATCCGGGACAGCCTCCGGCGAGCAGTACTTC.

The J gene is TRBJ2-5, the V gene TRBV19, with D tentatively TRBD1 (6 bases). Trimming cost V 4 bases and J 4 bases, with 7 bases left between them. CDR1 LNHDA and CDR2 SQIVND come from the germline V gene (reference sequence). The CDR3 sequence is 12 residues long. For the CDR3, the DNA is TGTGCCAGTAGTACAGGGGTAGAGACCCAGTACTTC. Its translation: CASSTGVETQYF. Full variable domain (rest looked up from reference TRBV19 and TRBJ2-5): DGGITQSPKYLFRKEGQNVTLSCEQNLNHDAMYWYRQDPGQGLRLIYYSQIVNDFQKGDIAEGYSVSREKKESFPLTVTSAQKNPTAFYLCASSTGVETQYFGPGTRLLVL.

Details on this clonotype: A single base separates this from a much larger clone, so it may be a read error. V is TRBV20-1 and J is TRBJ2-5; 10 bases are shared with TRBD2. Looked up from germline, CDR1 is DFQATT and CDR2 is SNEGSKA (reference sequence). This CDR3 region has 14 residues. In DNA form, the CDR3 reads TGCGGTGCTAGCCCCGGTCTAGCGGGAGAAAGCCAGTACTTC. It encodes CGASPGLAGESQYF.